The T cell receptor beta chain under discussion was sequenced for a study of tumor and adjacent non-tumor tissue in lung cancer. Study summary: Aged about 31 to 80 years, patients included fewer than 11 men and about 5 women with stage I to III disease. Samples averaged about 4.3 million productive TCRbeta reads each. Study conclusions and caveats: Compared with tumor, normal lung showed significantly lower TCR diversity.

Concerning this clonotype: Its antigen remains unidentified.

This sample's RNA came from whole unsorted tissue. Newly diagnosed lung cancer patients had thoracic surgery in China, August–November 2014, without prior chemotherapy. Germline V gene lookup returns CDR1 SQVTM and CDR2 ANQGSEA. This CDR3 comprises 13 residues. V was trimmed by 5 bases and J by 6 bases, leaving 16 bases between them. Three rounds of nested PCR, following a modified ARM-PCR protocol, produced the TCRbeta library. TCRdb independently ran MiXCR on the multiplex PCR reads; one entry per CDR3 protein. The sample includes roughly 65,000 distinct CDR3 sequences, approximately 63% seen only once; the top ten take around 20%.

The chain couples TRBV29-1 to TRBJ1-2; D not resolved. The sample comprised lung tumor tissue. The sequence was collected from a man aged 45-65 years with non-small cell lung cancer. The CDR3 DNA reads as TGCAGCGTTCCGCGGGCCACGATCGATGGCTACACCTTC. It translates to CSVPRATIDGYTF.